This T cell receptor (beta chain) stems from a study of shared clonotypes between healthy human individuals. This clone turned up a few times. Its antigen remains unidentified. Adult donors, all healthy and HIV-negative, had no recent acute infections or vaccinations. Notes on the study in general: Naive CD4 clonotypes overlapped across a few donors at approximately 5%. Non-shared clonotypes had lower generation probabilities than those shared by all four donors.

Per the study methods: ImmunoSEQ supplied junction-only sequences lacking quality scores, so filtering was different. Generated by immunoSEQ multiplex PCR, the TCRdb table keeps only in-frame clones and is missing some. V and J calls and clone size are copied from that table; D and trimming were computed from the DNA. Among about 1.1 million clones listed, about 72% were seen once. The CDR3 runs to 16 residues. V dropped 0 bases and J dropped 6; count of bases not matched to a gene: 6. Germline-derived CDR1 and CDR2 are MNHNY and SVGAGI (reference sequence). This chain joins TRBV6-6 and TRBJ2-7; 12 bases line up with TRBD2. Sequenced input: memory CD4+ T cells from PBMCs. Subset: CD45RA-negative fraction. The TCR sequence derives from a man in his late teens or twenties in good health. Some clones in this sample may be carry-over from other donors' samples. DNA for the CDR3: TGTGCCAGCAGTTACTCGAAGACTAGCGGGAGTGGCGAGCAGTACTTC. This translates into CASSYSKTSGSGEQYF.